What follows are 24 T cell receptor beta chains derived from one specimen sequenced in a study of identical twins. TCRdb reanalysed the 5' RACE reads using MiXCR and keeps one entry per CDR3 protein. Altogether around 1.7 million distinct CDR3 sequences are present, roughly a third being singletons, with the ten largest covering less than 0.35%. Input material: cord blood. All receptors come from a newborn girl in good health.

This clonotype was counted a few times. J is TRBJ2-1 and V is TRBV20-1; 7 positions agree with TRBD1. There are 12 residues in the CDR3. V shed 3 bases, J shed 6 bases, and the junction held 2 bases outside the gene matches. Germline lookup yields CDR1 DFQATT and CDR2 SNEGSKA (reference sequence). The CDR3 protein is CSASRQGNEQFF. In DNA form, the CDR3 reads TGCAGTGCTAGCCGACAGGGCAATGAGCAGTTCTTC.

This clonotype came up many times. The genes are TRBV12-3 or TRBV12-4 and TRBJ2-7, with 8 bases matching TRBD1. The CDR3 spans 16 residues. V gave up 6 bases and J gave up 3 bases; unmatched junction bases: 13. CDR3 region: CASSDTRQGIVYEQYF. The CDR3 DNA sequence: TGTGCCAGCAGCGATACCCGACAGGGGATAGTCTACGAGCAGTACTTC.

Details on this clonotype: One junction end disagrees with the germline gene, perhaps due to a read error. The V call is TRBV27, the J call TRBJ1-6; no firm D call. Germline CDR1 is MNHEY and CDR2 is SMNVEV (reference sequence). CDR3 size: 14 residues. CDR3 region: CASSFLQRNSPPHF. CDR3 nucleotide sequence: TGTGCCAGCAGTTTTCTCCAGAGAAATTCACCCCCCCACTTT.

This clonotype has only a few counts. CDR3 amino acids: CSTTDRATTNEKLFF. The CDR3, as DNA: TGCAGTACCACGGACAGGGCCACAACTAATGAAAAACTGTTTTTT. The chain uses TRBV20-1 and TRBJ1-4, with 8 bases lining up with TRBD1. The V gene's germline CDR1 is DFQATT and CDR2 SNEGSKA (reference sequence). Trimming removed 8 bases from V and 0 bases from J; junction bases left unmatched: 8. The CDR3 totals 15 residues.

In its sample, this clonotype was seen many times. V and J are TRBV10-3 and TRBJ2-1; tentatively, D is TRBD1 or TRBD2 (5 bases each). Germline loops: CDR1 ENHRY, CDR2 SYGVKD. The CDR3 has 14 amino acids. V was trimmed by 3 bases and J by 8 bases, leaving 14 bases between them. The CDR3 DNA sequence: TGTGCCATCAGTGAAGGGACCCCTCAGGATGAGCAGTTCTTC. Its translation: CAISEGTPQDEQFF.

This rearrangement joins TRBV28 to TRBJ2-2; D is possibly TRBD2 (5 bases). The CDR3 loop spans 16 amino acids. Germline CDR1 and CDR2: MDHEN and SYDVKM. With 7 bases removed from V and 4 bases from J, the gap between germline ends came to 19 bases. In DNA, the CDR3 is TGTGCCAGCACCAAGACGGGTACTAGATCCACCGGGGAGCTGTTTTTT. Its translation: CASTKTGTRSTGELFF.

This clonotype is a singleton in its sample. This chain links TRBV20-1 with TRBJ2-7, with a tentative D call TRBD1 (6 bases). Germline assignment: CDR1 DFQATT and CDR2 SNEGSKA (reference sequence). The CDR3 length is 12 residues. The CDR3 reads CIAHRDTYEQYF. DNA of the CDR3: TGCATTGCGCACCGGGACACCTACGAGCAGTACTTC.

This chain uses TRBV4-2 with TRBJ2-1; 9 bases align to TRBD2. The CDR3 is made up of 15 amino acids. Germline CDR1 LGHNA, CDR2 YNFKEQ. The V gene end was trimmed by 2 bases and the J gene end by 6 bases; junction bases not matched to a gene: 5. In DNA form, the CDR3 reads TGTGCCAGCAGCCAACGGGCTAGCGGGGCCAATGAGCAGTTCTTC. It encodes CASSQRASGANEQFF.

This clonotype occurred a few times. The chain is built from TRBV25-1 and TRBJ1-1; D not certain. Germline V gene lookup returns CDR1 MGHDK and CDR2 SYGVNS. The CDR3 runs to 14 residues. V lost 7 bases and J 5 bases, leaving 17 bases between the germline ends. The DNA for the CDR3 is TGTGCCAGCACAGACACCTCCGAAGGAACTGAAGCTTTCTTT. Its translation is CASTDTSEGTEAFF. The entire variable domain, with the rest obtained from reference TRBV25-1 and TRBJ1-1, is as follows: EADIYQTPRYLVIGTGKKITLECSQTMGHDKMYWYQQDPGMELHLIHYSYGVNSTEKGDLSSESTVSRIRTEHFPLTLESARPSHTSQYLCASTDTSEGTEAFFGQGTRLTVV.

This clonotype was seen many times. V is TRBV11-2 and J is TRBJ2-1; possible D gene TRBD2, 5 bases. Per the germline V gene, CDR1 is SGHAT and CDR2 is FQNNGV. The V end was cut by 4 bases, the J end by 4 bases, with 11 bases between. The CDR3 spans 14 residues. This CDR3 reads CASSSTRGYNEQFF. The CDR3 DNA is TGTGCCAGCAGCTCCACTCGGGGTTACAATGAGCAGTTCTTC.

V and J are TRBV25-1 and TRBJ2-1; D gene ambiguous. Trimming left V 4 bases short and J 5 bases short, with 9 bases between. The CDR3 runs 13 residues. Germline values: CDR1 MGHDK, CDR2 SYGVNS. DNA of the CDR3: TGTGCCAGCAGTGTTTTGGATAACAATGAGCAGTTCTTC. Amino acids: CASSVLDNNEQFF.

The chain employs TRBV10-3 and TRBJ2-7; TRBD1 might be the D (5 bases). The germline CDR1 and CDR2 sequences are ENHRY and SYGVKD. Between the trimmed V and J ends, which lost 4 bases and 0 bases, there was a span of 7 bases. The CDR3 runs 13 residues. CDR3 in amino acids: CAISGQSSYEQYF. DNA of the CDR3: TGTGCCATCAGTGGACAGAGCTCCTACGAGCAGTACTTC.

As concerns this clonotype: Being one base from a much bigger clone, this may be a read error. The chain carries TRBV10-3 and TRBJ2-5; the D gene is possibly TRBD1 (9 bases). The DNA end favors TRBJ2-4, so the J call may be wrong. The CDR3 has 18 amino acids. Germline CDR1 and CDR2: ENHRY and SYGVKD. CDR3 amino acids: CAVSESREGQGGKNIQYF. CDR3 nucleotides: TGTGCCGTCAGTGAGTCCCGGGAGGGACAGGGAGGCAAAAACATTCAGTACTTC.

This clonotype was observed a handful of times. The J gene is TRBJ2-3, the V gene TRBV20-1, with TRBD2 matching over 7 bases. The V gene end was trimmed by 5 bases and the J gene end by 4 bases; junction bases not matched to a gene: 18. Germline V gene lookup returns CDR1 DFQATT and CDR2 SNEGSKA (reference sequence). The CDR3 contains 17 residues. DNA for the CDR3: TGCAGTGCTTTATCGATTCTCAGCGGGACCCTCGCAGATACGCAGTATTTT. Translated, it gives CSALSILSGTLADTQYF.

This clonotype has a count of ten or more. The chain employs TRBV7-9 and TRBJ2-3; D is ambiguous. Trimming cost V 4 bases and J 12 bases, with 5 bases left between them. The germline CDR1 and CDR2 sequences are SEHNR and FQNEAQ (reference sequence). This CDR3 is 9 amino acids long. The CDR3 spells CASSYTQYF. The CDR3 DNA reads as TGTGCCAGCAGCTACACTCAGTATTTT.

CDR3 coding DNA: TGTGCCATCAGTGACCACCGGGACGGGAAATATGGCTACACCTTC. Protein product: CAISDHRDGKYGYTF. The chain uses TRBV10-3 and TRBJ1-2; D might be TRBD1 (5 bases). V shed 3 bases and J shed 5 bases, with 16 bases lying between them. Germline CDR1 and CDR2: ENHRY and SYGVKD. The CDR3 consists of 15 residues.

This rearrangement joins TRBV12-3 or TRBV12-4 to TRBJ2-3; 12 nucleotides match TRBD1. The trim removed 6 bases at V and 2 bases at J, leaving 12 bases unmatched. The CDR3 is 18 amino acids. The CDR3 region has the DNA TGTGCCAGCAGCCGTAAAGGGACAGGGGGCATCGCCACAGATACGCAGTATTTT. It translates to CASSRKGTGGIATDTQYF.

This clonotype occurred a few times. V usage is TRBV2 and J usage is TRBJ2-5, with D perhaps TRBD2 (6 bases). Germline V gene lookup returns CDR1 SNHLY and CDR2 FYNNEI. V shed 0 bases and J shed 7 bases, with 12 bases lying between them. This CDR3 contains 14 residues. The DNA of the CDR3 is TGTGCCAGCAGTGAAGCTAGGAGGGGCGGGACCCAGTACTTC. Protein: CASSEARRGGTQYF.

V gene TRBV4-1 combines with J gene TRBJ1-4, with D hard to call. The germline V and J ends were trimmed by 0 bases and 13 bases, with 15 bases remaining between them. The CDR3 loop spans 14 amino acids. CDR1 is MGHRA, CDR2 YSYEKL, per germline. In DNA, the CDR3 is TGCGCCAGCAGCCAAGAAGGCCTTGGAAGTATACTGTTTTTT. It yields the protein CASSQEGLGSILFF.

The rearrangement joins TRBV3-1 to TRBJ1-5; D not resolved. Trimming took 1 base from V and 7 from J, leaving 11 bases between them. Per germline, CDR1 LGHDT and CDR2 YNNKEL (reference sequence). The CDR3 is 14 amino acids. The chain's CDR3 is CASSQGARSQPQHF. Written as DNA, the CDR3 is TGTGCCAGCAGCCAAGGGGCGCGTTCCCAGCCCCAGCATTTT.

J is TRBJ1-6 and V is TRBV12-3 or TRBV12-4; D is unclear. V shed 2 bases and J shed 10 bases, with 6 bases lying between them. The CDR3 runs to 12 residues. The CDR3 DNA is TGTGCCAGCAGTTTAATGGCCTCACCCCTCCACTTT. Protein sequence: CASSLMASPLHF.

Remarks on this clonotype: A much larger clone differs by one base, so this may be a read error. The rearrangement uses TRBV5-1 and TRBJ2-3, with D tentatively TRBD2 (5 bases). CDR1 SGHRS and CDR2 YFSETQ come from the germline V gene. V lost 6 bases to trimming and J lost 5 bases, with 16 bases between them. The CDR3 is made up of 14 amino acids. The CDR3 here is CASTASSRRDTQYF. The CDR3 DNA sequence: TGCGCCAGCACAGCTAGCTCGAGGAGAGATACGCAGTATTTT.

As DNA, the CDR3 is TGTGCCATCAGAGGCGGGGGCTCCTACAATGAGCAGTTCTTC. This sequence encodes CAIRGGGSYNEQFF. The rearrangement joins TRBV10-3 to TRBJ2-1, with TRBD2 matching 7 bases. Germline loops: CDR1 ENHRY, CDR2 SYGVKD. After removal of 6 bases from V and 0 bases from J, the junction contained 2 bases not matched to a gene. The CDR3 has 14 amino acids.

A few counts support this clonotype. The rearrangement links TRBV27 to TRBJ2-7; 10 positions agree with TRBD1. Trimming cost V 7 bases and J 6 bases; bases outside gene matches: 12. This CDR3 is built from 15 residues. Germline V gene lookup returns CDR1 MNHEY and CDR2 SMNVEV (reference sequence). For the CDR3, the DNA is TGTGCCAGCACAACACTGGGACAGGGGTTTCGCGAGCAGTACTTC. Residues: CASTTLGQGFREQYF.